This TCR beta chain was identified in a study of control samples from healthy donors and cancer patients. Here immunoSEQ multiplex PCR was the method, and the copy in TCRdb shows in-frame clones only, minus some. The sample lists around 140,000 clones, about 90% seen once, with about 2.2% in the top ten. The TCR originated in a woman between 50 and 59 years old in good health. The sample comprised blood.

The CDR3 DNA follows: TGTGCCAGCAGCTGGGGGACAGGGTTCCAAGAGACCCAGTACTTC. Its protein is CASSWGTGFQETQYF. The chain recombines TRBV6-5 with TRBJ2-5; 9 nucleotides align to TRBD1. The CDR3 runs to 15 residues. V trimming: 6 bases; J trimming: 1 base; junction bases outside the gene matches: 6. Germline V gives CDR1 MNHEY, CDR2 SVGAGI.